The TCR beta chain under discussion was sequenced for a study of identifying expanded T cells in peripheral blood. Assay used: immunoSEQ multiplex PCR; TCRdb lists only in-frame clones, some missing. The data hold under 150,000 clones, with 80% to 90% observed a single time. No infections or other immune events were documented during collection. With regard to this clone: Its target is not known.

The study, taken as a whole, reports: Over approximately two and four weeks, about 15 and 19 clones changed, versus more than 1 between replicates. Variance in clone template counts between approximately 2-week samples significantly increased with total template count across all healthy donors.

J gave up 7 bases and V 6 bases, and 13 bases lay outside the gene matches. CDR1 and CDR2 (germline): SGHTA, FQGTGA. This CDR3 is built from 15 residues. The receptor was isolated from a person aged 18-70 years in good health. The chain has TRBV7-3 and TRBJ2-7; 9 bases map to TRBD1. The source material was blood. CDR3 in amino acids: CASRQQTGQGQEQYF. DNA of the CDR3: TGTGCCAGCAGACAACAGACGGGACAGGGTCAAGAGCAGTACTTC.